This TCR beta chain stems from a study of blood T cell repertoires in COVID-19. V lost 5 bases and J lost 5; bases outside the gene matches: 7. CDR1 SGHTA and CDR2 FQGNSA come from the germline V gene. This CDR3 has 15 amino acids. The authors' processing: Nucleated cell counts were estimated from reference gene primer amplification. Libraries were prepared by immunoSEQ multiplex PCR; TCRdb keeps only in-frame clonotypes and omits some of them. D and trimming come from the DNA, and the V and J calls and clone size come from that table. The sample has 190,000 or so clones, roughly 94% seen once. Input material: peripheral blood. The TCR originated in a man aged 25 to 40 with COVID-19, enrolled during active disease. The chain carries TRBV7-2 and TRBJ1-1; 11 bases are a match to TRBD1. In DNA form, the CDR3 reads TGTGCCAGCAGCCCGGGACAGGGGGTATGGACTGAAGCTTTCTTT. This gives the protein CASSPGQGVWTEAFF.